This T cell receptor beta chain was sequenced for a study of PD-1 blockade in classical Hodgkin lymphoma (dated by TCRdb to about 2020). As for the study more broadly: The study used TCR beta sequencing and CyTOF to define a peripheral blood immune signature of response to PD-1 blockade in classical Hodgkin lymphoma.

The Qiagen DNeasy kit was used to extract genomic DNA both from unsorted PBMCs and from the negatively selected CD4+ and CD8+ fractions. Amplification of TCR beta CDR3 regions was done by immunoSEQ multiplex PCR with primers that anneal to V and J segments. A synthetic immune receptor repertoire was used to minimize amplification bias, and remaining bias was computationally removed after sequencing. As for how the authors treated the data: Repertoire diversity was quantified as the Shannon entropy index using custom Python scripts. The unsorted, CD4+ and CD8+ repertoires were each analyzed separately, with the exception of combined analyses, where CD4+ and CD8+ sequences were merged in silico. Drawn from immuneACCESS, this table holds only the in-frame rearrangements with V and J called that TCRdb kept. Clones are partly lost; checked studies trace under half to an unresolved V gene and leave the rest unexplained. V, J and clone size are those of that table, while D and trimming were read from the DNA. The sample records 25,000 to 35,000 clones, about 88% of which are singletons. The top ten constitute more than 1% of the sample.

The time point label of this sample denotes: newly diagnosed, previously untreated cHL patient sample. CD4+ T cells were purified from thawed PBMCs by magnetic negative selection with a Miltenyi CD4+ T cell isolation kit. As a comparison group for the relapsed/refractory trial patients, PBMCs were sequenced from patients with newly diagnosed, previously untreated classical Hodgkin lymphoma. Peripheral blood was collected in 8 mL Vacutainer Cell Preparation Tubes, from which PBMCs were isolated by centrifugation and then cryopreserved. Purified CD4+ and CD8+ fractions were prepared only for cases in which an additional PBMC sample was available. On LS columns in a quadroMACS separator, the magnetically labelled cells were depleted, and the flow-through was collected as the purified fraction. Note on this clone: Its antigen target is currently unknown. One base away there is no much larger clone; base qualities are not given.

Results the study describes overall, beyond this receptor: Baseline TCR diversity was reported to be lower in newly diagnosed patients than in healthy donors and to be lower still in relapsed/refractory patients. The study was limited to a single clinical trial cohort, and causes of repertoire differences, possibly disease activity or prior therapy, remained undefined.

Sequences were obtained from CD4+ T cells from blood. The clonotype originates from a human donor with classical Hodgkin lymphoma.

The CDR3 region: CASSLTGSPGYTF. The DNA reads TGTGCCAGTAGTTTAACAGGGTCGCCTGGCTACACCTTC. Rearrangement joined TRBV19 to TRBJ1-2, and possibly TRBD1, on 6 matching bases. According to the germline V gene (reference sequence), CDR1 reads LNHDA and CDR2 reads SQIVND. CDR3 length: 13 amino acids, cysteine to phenylalanine. Only the CDR3 portion is preserved as DNA: 39 bases, with reading frame beginning at the first base. V gives up 5 bases and J gives up 7 bases, and the segment between their germline ends measures 14 bases.